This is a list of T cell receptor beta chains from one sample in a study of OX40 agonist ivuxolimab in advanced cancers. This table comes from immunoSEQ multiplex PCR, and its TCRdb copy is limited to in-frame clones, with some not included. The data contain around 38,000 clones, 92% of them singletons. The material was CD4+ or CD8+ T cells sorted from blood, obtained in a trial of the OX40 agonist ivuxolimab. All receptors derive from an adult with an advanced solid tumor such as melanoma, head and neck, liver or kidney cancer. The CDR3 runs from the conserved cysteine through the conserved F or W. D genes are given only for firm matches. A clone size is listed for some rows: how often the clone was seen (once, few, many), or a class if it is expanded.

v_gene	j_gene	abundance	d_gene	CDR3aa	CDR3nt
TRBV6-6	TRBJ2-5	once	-	CASSSGVETQYF	TGTGCCAGCAGCTCAGGGGTGGAGACCCAGTACTTC
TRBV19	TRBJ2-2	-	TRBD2	CASSPRGTSGITGELFF	TGTGCCAGTAGTCCTAGGGGGACTAGCGGGATCACCGGGGAGCTGTTTTTT
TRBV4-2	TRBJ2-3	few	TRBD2	CASSFSGGGADTQYF	TGTGCCAGCAGCTTTTCGGGCGGGGGGGCAGATACGCAGTATTTT
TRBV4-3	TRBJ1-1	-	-	CASRADMNTEAFF	TGCGCCTCGAGAGCAGATATGAACACTGAAGCTTTCTTT
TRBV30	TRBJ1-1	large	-	CAWIRATEAFF	TGTGCCTGGATTAGGGCCACTGAAGCTTTCTTT
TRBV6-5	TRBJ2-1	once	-	CASRAVNNEQFF	TGTGCCAGCCGGGCGGTTAACAATGAGCAGTTCTTC
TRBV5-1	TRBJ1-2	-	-	CASRPRTMRAYGYTF	TGCGCCAGCAGGCCTCGGACAATGCGTGCCTATGGCTACACCTTC
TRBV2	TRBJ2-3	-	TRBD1	CASGVDGTGDRTDTQYF	TGTGCCAGCGGGGTAGACGGGACAGGGGATCGGACAGATACGCAGTATTTT
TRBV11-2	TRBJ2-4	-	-	CASSLGGNIQYF	TGTGCCAGCAGCTTGGGCGGAAACATTCAGTACTTC
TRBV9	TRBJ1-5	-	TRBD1	CASSPGQGSNQPQHF	TGTGCCAGCAGCCCCGGACAGGGTAGCAATCAGCCCCAGCATTTT
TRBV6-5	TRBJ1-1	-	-	CAVGGMNTEAFF	TGTGCCGTCGGGGGGATGAACACTGAAGCTTTCTTT
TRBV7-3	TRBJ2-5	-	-	CASSSGRISGETQYF	TGTGCCAGCAGCTCCGGACGGATCAGTGGGGAGACCCAGTACTTC